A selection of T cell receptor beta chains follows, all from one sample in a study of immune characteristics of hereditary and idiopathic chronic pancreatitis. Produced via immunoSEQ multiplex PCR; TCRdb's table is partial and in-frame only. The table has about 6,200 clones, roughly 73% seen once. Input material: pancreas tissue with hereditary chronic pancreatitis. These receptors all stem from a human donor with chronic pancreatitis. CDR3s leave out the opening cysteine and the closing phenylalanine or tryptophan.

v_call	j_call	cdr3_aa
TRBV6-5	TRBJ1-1	ASSLQLNTEAF
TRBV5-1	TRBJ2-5	ASSRTSTSGVTKETQY
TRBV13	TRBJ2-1	ASSLSGAYNEQF
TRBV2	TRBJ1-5	ATRNRDRNQPQH
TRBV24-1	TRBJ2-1	ATSDTMTSGSVNEQF
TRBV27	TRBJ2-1	ASSRFFSSYNEQF
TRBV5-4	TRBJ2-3	ASSRDFLSTDTQY
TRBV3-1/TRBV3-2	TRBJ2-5	ASSQDRDYQETQY
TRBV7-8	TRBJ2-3	ASSRGLAGSVDTQY
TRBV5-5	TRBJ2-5	ASSLEGVRGLETQY
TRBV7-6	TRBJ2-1	ASSLNMASYNEQF
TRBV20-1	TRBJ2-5	SASVDGEEETQY
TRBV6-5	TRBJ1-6	ASSYERTGDSPLH
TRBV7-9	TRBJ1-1	ASRETPGGFMNTEAF
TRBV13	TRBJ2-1	ASSLGGLAGNEQF
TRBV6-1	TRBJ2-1	ASSEALGGYEQF
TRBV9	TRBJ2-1	ASSVEAGNEQF
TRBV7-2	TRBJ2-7	ATAGQGIHEQY
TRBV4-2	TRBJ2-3	ASSQQTGTSAYTQY
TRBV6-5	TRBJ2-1	ASSQQTGLTEQF
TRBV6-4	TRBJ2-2	ASSDRQESGELF
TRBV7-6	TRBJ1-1	ASSLGRSEAF
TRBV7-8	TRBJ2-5	ASSILTGGQETQY
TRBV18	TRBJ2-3	ASSPRIVKPADTQY
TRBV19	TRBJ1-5	ASSLGQGHQPQH
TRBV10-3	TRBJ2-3	AISSGSSGITDTQY
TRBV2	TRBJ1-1	ASSEQPNTEAF
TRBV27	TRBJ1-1	ASSSGLEAF
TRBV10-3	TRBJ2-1	AISEDRGGWNEQF
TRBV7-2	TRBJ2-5	ASSLWVGTSCY
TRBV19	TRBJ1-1	ASSIRGHQNTEAF
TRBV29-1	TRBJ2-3	SVEILADTQY
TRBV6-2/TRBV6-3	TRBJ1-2	ASSLRDSHGYT
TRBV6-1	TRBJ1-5	ASSEEGGGPQPQH
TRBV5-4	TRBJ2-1	ASSLEAGLARSF
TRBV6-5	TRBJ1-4	ASSYARKEKLF
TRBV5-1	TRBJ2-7	ASSQGTGALTEQY
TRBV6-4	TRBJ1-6	ATREDREDSPLH
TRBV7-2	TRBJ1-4	ASRPGPTNEKLF
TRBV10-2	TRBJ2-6	ASSEALAGANVLT
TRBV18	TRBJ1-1	ASSLGGQGNTEAF
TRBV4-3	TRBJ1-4	ASSQDYGTGGEKLF
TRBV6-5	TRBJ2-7	ASSRDRGSHEQY
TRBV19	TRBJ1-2	ASSMAYGSYGYT
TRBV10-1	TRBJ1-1	ASSPPGNTEAF
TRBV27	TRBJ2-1	ASSSGGGKNEQF
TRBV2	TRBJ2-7	ASSPPDRGSYEQY
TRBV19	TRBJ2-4	ASSIRGINIQY
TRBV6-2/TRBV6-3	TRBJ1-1	ASSYLGGAPVNTEAF
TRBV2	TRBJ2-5	ARRPREETQY
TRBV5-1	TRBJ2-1	ASSLDGTYNEQF
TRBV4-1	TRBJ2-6	ASSQDGGAGANVLT